This T cell receptor (beta chain) stems from a study of blood T cells in healthy people across ages. Study results and caveats: Both higher diversity and more naive CD4+ cells marked long-lived donors when set against aged donors.

The people who gave samples were healthy Caucasians from Russia, aged roughly 6 to 95. Through a sample-barcoded 5' primer and a J-beta primer mix, a second PCR was run for roughly 7 to 12 cycles. There were at least 2.5 million CDR3-containing paired-end reads obtained from each sample. TCRdb ran MiXCR on the 5' RACE reads and lists one entry per CDR3 protein. The table records roughly 500,000 distinct CDR3 sequences, approximately 25% of them present only once. On this clonotype: The antigen remains unidentified.

This CDR3 spans 17 amino acids. Germline trimming cut 5 bases from V and 4 bases from J; bases unmatched to any gene: 10. The germline CDR1 and CDR2 sequences are ENHRY and SYGVKD. The rearrangement joins TRBV10-3 to TRBJ2-1; 11 bases agree with TRBD2. The sequence was collected from a woman between 65 and 79 years old in good health. Sequencing was done on a sample of blood. The CDR3, as DNA: TGTGCCATCAGTCCACTAGCGGGAGCCGCCCTTTACAATGAGCAGTTCTTC. As protein: CAISPLAGAALYNEQFF.